The T cell receptor beta chain under discussion was sequenced for a study of T cell responses to AZD1222 COVID-19 vaccine. Turning to the study itself: Doses given second, at about 4 or about 12 weeks, were pooled.

The study, taken as a whole, reports: There were repertoire samples only from the period after the peak T cell response. Donors skewed white British and female; clonal diversity was possibly underestimated.

TCRdb's table, derived via immunoSEQ multiplex PCR, lists solely in-frame clones and lacks some. The data hold around 100,000 clones, with 90% observed a single time. The CDR3 has 17 amino acids. Looked up from germline, CDR1 is SEHNR and CDR2 is FQNEAQ (reference sequence). The V gene lost 3 bases and the J gene lost 9 bases, with 24 bases spanning the gap. In its sample, this clone was seen a few times. Antigen specificity is unknown. The clonotype comes from an adult in good health. Sequences were derived from peripheral blood, sampled on day 0 of AZD1222 vaccination. The chain combines TRBV7-9 with TRBJ1-5; perhaps TRBD1 as D (5 bases). The CDR3 sequence is CASSFVEGPIEMAPQHF. The CDR3 region has the DNA TGTGCCAGCAGCTTTGTCGAGGGGCCGATAGAGATGGCGCCCCAGCATTTT.